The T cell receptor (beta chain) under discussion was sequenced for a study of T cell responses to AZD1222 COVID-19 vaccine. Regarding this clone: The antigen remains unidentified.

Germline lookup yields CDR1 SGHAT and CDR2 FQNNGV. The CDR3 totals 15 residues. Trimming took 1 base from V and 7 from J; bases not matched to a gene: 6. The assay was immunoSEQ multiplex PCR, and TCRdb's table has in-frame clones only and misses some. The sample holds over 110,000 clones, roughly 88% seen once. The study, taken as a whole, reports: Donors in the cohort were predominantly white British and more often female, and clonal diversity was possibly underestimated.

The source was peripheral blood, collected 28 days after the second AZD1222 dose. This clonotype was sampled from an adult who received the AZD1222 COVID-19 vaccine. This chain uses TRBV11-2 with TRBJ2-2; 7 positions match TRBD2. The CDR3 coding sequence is TGTGCCAGCAGCTTAGTACGGGCGGGAGTCGGGGAGCTGTTTTTT. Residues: CASSLVRAGVGELFF.